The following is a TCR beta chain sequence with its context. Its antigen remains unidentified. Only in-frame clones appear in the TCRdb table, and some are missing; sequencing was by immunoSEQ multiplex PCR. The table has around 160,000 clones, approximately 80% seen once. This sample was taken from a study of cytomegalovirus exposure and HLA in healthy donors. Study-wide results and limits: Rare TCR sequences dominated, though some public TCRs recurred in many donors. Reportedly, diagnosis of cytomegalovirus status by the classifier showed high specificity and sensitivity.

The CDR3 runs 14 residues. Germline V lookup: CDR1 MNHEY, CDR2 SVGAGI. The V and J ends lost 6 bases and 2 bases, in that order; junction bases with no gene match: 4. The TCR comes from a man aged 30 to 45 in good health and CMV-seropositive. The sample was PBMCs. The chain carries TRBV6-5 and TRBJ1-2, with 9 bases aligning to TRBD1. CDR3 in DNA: TGTGCCAGCAGCTGGGGACAGGGAAACTATGGCTACACCTTC. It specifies CASSWGQGNYGYTF.